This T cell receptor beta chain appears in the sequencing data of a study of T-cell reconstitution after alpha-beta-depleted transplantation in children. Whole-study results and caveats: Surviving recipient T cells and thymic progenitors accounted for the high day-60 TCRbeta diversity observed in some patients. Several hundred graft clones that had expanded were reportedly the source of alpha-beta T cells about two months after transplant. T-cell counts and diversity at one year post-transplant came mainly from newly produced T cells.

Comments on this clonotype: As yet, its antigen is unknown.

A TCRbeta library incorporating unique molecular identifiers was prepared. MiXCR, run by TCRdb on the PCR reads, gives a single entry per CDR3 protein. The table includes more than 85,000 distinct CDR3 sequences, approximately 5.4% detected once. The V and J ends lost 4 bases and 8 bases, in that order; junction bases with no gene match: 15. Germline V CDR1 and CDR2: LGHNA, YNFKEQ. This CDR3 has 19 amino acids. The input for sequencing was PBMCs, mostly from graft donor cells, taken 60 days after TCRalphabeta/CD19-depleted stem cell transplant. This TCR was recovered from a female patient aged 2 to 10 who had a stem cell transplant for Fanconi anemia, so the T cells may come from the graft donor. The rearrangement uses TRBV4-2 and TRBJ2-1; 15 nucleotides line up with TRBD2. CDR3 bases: TGTGCCAGCAGCCCGATAGCCCGGACTAGCGGGAGGGCCAGGGATGAGCAGTTCTTC. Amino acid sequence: CASSPIARTSGRARDEQFF.